The rows below give T cell receptor beta chains drawn from one sample of a study of blood T cell repertoires in COVID-19. Profiling relied on immunoSEQ multiplex PCR, and the TCRdb table lists in-frame clones only, not all of them. Here the sample spans a few hundred thousand clones, roughly nine tenths being singletons. Material: peripheral blood. Receptors originate from an older man with acute or convalescent COVID-19. Both conserved end residues are part of each CDR3. Each record gives: clone size, J gene, D gene, V gene, CDR3 DNA, CDR3 protein. A D gene is named only where the DNA matches it firmly. Rows give clone size only sometimes, using once, few, many, or a class for an expanded clone.

NA,TRBJ1-1,NA,TRBV19,TGTGCCAGTAGTATAGATATTAAGAGAGAGGCTTTCTTT,CASSIDIKREAFF
NA,TRBJ2-7,TRBD1,TRBV7-3,TGTGCCAGCAGCTGGGACAGGGGTTCGATCGAGCAGTACTTC,CASSWDRGSIEQYF
NA,TRBJ1-1,NA,TRBV6-6,TGTGCCAGCACCAGGGAGGATTGGGTAACTGAAGCTTTCTTT,CASTREDWVTEAFF
NA,TRBJ1-5,NA,TRBV2,TGTGCCAGCAGTGGACACAGGGCGCCAAGCAATCAGCCCCAGCATTTT,CASSGHRAPSNQPQHF
NA,TRBJ2-1,TRBD2,TRBV23-1,TGCGCCAGCAGTCGCCCTAACCTAGCGGGAGGCTACAATGAGCAGTTCTTC,CASSRPNLAGGYNEQFF
NA,TRBJ1-2,NA,TRBV28,TGTGCCAGCAGTCCGGGGGGCCCAGGGAGCTACACCTTC,CASSPGGPGSYTF
NA,TRBJ2-2,NA,TRBV28,TGTGCCAGCAGTTTAGTTAGACTACGTTACACCGGGGAGCTGTTTTTT,CASSLVRLRYTGELFF
NA,TRBJ2-1,TRBD2,TRBV3-1/TRBV3-2,TGTGCCCTACCGGAGGGACTAGCGGGAGTCTCCTGGCTCTACAATGAGCAGTTCTTC,CALPEGLAGVSWLYNEQFF
NA,TRBJ2-3,NA,TRBV25-1,TGTGCCAGCAGTGATACAGGAAAGTACACAGATACGCAGTATTTT,CASSDTGKYTDTQYF
once,TRBJ1-1,TRBD1,TRBV28,TGTGCCAGCATCACCACCTCCCAGGGGGCGGACACTGAAGCTTTCTTT,CASITTSQGADTEAFF
NA,TRBJ2-7,NA,TRBV3-1/TRBV3-2,TGTGCCAGCAGCCAAGAAGGGGGGAGGGCCTACGAGCAGTACTTC,CASSQEGGRAYEQYF
NA,TRBJ1-3,NA,TRBV10-2,TGCGCCAGCAGTGCCGACAGTTACCCTGGAAACACCATATATTTT,CASSADSYPGNTIYF
NA,TRBJ1-1,TRBD1,TRBV4-1,TGCGCCAGCAGCCGGGACAGGGGGCTCACTGAAGCTTTCTTT,CASSRDRGLTEAFF
NA,TRBJ1-5,NA,TRBV4-1,TGCGCCAGCAGCCCAATACAGCTTAATAGCAATCAGCCCCAGCATTTT,CASSPIQLNSNQPQHF
few,TRBJ2-7,TRBD1,TRBV29-1,TGCAGCGTTAACACCGGGACAGGGACCCGACAGTACTTC,CSVNTGTGTRQYF
NA,TRBJ2-7,TRBD2,TRBV30,TGTGCCTGGGAGGGACTAGCGGGAGGCGAGCAGTACTTC,CAWEGLAGGEQYF
NA,TRBJ1-1,NA,TRBV5-1,TGCGCCAGCAGCTTGGCCGGACAGATTATGAACACTGAAGCTTTCTTT,CASSLAGQIMNTEAFF
NA,TRBJ2-2,TRBD1,TRBV30,TGTGCCTGGAGTGTACGGACAGGCCCGGGGGGGGAGCTGTTTTTT,CAWSVRTGPGGELFF
NA,TRBJ2-1,NA,TRBV3-1/TRBV3-2,TGTGCCAGCTCGAGACACGGCTACAATGAGCAGTTCTTC,CASSRHGYNEQFF
NA,TRBJ2-3,TRBD2,TRBV7-9,TGTGCCAGCAGCCCGACTAGCGGGAGGGCGACAGATACGCAGTATTTT,CASSPTSGRATDTQYF
once,TRBJ2-7,TRBD1,TRBV6-5,TGTGCCAGCGGATCAGCCGGGACAGTCGCCTACGAGCAGTACTTC,CASGSAGTVAYEQYF
NA,TRBJ1-5,TRBD1,TRBV20-1,TGCAGTGCTAGAGAAGACAGGGTCCAGCATTTT,CSAREDRVQHF
NA,TRBJ1-6,TRBD1,TRBV2,TGTGCCAGCACCGGACAGGGAAATACATATTCACCCCTCCACTTT,CASTGQGNTYSPLHF
NA,TRBJ2-1,TRBD2,TRBV9,TGTGCCAGCAGCGTAGATAGCGGGAGCACGAATGAGCAGTTCTTC,CASSVDSGSTNEQFF
few,TRBJ1-1,NA,TRBV9,TGTGCCAGCAGCGTAGGGGGGCTGGTGAACACTGAAGCTTTCTTT,CASSVGGLVNTEAFF
NA,TRBJ2-2,NA,TRBV7-2,TGTGCCAGCAGCCCTACAGAGTATGCGACCGGGGAGCTGTTTTTT,CASSPTEYATGELFF
NA,TRBJ2-3,TRBD2,TRBV3-1/TRBV3-2,TGTGCCAGCAGCCAAGGGACTAGCGGGAGGGCCCGTTCTCCAGATACGCAGTATTTT,CASSQGTSGRARSPDTQYF
NA,TRBJ1-5,NA,TRBV19,TGTGCCAGTAGTATCGGAGTCTATAGCAATCAGCCCCAGCATTTT,CASSIGVYSNQPQHF
NA,TRBJ2-5,NA,TRBV7-2,TGTGCCAGCAGCCTCACGGGTCGTACACAAGAGACCCAGTACTTC,CASSLTGRTQETQYF
NA,TRBJ2-1,NA,TRBV7-7,TGTGCTAGCAGCGACGGACAGACCAATTACAATGAGCAGTTCTTC,CASSDGQTNYNEQFF
NA,TRBJ2-3,TRBD2,TRBV5-1,TGCGCCAGCAGCGGGGGACTAGCGGGAGGGGATACGCAGTATTTT,CASSGGLAGGDTQYF
NA,TRBJ1-6,TRBD1,TRBV5-6,TGTGCCAGCAGCTTACGACAGGGGTATTATTCACCCCTCCACTTT,CASSLRQGYYSPLHF
once,TRBJ2-1,NA,TRBV19,TGTGCCAGTAAGGTAGCGGAAACCTACAATGAGCAGTTCTTC,CASKVAETYNEQFF
NA,TRBJ2-2,TRBD1,TRBV29-1,TGCAGCGTGGGGGACAGGTTTTACACCGGGGAGCTGTTTTTT,CSVGDRFYTGELFF
once,TRBJ1-1,NA,TRBV27,TGTGCCAGCAGTGTTCAGGGGAGGGGCCCAAACACTGAAGCTTTCTTT,CASSVQGRGPNTEAFF
NA,TRBJ1-5,TRBD1,TRBV2,TGTGCCAGCAGTGAATTAGGACAGGGGAGTCAGCCCCAGCATTTT,CASSELGQGSQPQHF
NA,TRBJ1-5,NA,TRBV6-5,TGTGCCAGCAGCCCGGGGGACGGTAATCAGCCCCAGCATTTT,CASSPGDGNQPQHF
NA,TRBJ2-6,TRBD1,TRBV4-1,TGCGCCAGCAGCCAAGTAGGACAGGGTTACTCTGGGGCCAACGTCCTGACTTTC,CASSQVGQGYSGANVLTF
once,TRBJ2-7,TRBD1,TRBV5-5,TGTGCCAGCAGTTTAACCCAGGGGGATAGCTCCTACGAGCAGTACTTC,CASSLTQGDSSYEQYF
NA,TRBJ2-7,NA,TRBV21-1,TGTGCCAGCAGCAATCGGGTCAGCGATTACGAGCAGTACTTC,CASSNRVSDYEQYF
few,TRBJ1-1,NA,TRBV7-8,TGTGCCAGCAGCTTAGCGCAGGGGCTGGGAGCTTTCTTT,CASSLAQGLGAFF
NA,TRBJ2-7,TRBD1,TRBV2,TGTGCCAGCAGTGGACAGGGACAGGGCCCCTACGAGCAGTACTTC,CASSGQGQGPYEQYF
NA,TRBJ2-7,TRBD1,TRBV5-4,TGTGCCAGCAGCTTGCCGGGACAGGTCTACGAGCAGTACTTC,CASSLPGQVYEQYF
NA,TRBJ1-3,NA,TRBV14,TGTGCCAGCAGCCAAGGGACAGTATTTTCGAGCTCTGGAAACACCATATATTTT,CASSQGTVFSSSGNTIYF
NA,TRBJ1-1,NA,TRBV6-5,TGTGCCAGCAGGACACTGGACACTGAAGCTTTCTTT,CASRTLDTEAFF
NA,TRBJ2-1,NA,TRBV2,TGTGCCAGCAGCCTCCTAGCGCCTACCTACAATGAGCAGTTCTTC,CASSLLAPTYNEQFF
NA,TRBJ2-3,TRBD2,TRBV19,TGTGCCAGTAGTACGACTAGCGCGAGCACAGATACGCAGTATTTT,CASSTTSASTDTQYF
NA,TRBJ1-2,NA,TRBV4-1,TGCGCCAGCAGCCGTATGGGAGCGGCGAACTATGGCTACACCTTC,CASSRMGAANYGYTF
few,TRBJ1-5,NA,TRBV6-5,TGTGCCAGTCAGTTGGCGGGGATACAGCCCCAGCATTTT,CASQLAGIQPQHF